The 5 T cell receptor beta chains reported below all come from one sample, sequenced in a study of blood T cell repertoires in COVID-19 (dated by TCRdb to the early 2020s). Library generation was performed with the immunoSEQ multiplex PCR assay. Drawn from immuneACCESS, this table holds only the in-frame rearrangements with V and J called that TCRdb kept. Clones are partly lost; checked studies trace under half to an unresolved V gene and leave the rest unexplained. The sample has 250,000 to 300,000 clones on record, more than 75% of them singletons. 2% to 2.5% of the sample is held by the ten biggest clonotypes. The material sequenced was PBMCs or T cells enriched from blood (not recorded which). The source is a woman aged 55-69 years in a cohort exposed to, infected with or recovered from COVID-19 (not recorded which).

CDR3 nucleotides: TGTGCCACCAGCAGAGGACTAGCGGGAGTCACAGATACGCAGTATTTT. The encoded protein is CATSRGLAGVTDTQYF. The genes are TRBV15 and TRBJ2-3; 12 nucleotides align to TRBD2. CDR1 is LNHNV, CDR2 YYDKDF, per germline (reference sequence). V lost 1 base to trimming and J lost 2 bases; unmatched junction nucleotides: 1. The CDR3 contains 16 residues.

The chain recombines TRBV5-5 with TRBJ2-7; TRBD1 might be the D (6 bases). Germline V gene lookup returns CDR1 SGHKS and CDR2 YYEKEE (reference sequence). The CDR3 sequence is 14 residues long. Trimming shortened V by 1 base and J by 6 bases, and 14 bases separated the two germline ends. CDR3 in amino acids: CASSLTGSLVEQYF. The CDR3 nucleotides read TGTGCCAGCAGCTTGACAGGGTCCTTGGTCGAGCAGTACTTC.

The chain is built from TRBV9 and TRBJ1-3; 7 bases map to TRBD1. The CDR3 length is 16 residues. Losses at the gene ends were 0 bases for V and 3 bases for J; bases not matched to a gene: 6. The germline V gene encodes CDR1 SGDLS and CDR2 YYNGEE. DNA for the CDR3: TGTGCCAGCAGCGTAGCTCACGGGACAGTTGGAAACACCATATATTTT. Translation gives CASSVAHGTVGNTIYF.

The chain joins TRBV7-2 to TRBJ2-1; 8 bases map to TRBD2. The CDR3 sequence is 15 residues long. The germline CDR1 and CDR2 sequences are SGHTA and FQGNSA. V trimming: 2 bases; J trimming: 4 bases; junction bases outside the gene matches: 4. The CDR3 is CASSLLAGGYNEQFF. The CDR3 nucleotides read TGTGCCAGCAGCTTACTTGCGGGAGGATACAATGAGCAGTTCTTC. Full variable domain (rest looked up from reference TRBV7-2 and TRBJ2-1): GAGVSQSPSNKVTEKGKDVELRCDPISGHTALYWYRQSLGQGLEFLIYFQGNSAPDKSGLPSDRFSAERTGGSVSTLTIQRTQQEDSAVYLCASSLLAGGYNEQFFGPGTRLTVL.

The count of this clone is one. CDR3 nucleotide sequence: TGTGCCAGCAGTCTTGCGACAGACCATAACTATGGCTACACCTTC. Protein product: CASSLATDHNYGYTF. V usage is TRBV28 and J usage is TRBJ1-2, with D perhaps matching TRBD1 (5 bases). The CDR3 is 15 residues long. CDR1 is MDHEN and CDR2 is SYDVKM in the germline V gene. Trimming cost V 5 bases and J 1 base, with 14 bases left between them.